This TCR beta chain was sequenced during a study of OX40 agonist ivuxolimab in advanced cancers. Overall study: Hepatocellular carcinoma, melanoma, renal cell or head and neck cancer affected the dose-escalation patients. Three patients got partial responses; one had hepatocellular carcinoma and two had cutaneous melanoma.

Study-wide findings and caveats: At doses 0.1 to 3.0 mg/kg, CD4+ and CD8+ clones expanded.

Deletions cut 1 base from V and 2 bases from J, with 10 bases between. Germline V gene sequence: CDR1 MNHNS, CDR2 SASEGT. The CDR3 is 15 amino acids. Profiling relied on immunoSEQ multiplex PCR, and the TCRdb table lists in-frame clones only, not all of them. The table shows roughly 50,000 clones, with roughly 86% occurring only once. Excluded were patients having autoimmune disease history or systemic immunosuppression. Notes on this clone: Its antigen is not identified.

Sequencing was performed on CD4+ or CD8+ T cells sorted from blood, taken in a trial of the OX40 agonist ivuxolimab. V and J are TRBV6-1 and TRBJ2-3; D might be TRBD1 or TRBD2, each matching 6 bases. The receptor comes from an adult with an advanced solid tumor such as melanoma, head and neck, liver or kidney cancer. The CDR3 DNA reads TGTGCCAGCAGTGAAGTATGGGGGGCCACAGATACGCAGTATTTT. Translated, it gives CASSEVWGATDTQYF.